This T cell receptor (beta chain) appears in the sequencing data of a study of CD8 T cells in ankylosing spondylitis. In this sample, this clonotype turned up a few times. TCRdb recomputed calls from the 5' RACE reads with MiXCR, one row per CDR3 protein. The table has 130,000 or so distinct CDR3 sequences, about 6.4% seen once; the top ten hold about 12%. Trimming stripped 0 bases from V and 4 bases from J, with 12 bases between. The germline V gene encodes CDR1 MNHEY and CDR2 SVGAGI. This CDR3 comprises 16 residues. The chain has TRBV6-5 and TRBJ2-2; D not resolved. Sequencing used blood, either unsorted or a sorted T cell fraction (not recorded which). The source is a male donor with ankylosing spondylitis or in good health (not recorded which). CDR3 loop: CASSYSTGPGTGELFF. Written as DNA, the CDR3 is TGTGCCAGCAGTTACTCGACCGGGCCAGGCACCGGGGAGCTGTTTTTT.